This passage covers 9 T cell receptor beta chains from one sample sequenced in a study of shared clonotypes between healthy human individuals (dated by TCRdb to 2018 to 2020). The method was the immunoSEQ multiplex PCR assay. The table comes from immuneACCESS by way of TCRdb, which keeps in-frame sequences with V and J called. Part of the clones is missing from these tables; in studies checked, under half for an unresolved V gene and the rest for unknown reasons. The sample table shows roughly 1,500,000 clones, and nearly 99% are seen once. The ten top clones hold approximately 0.45% of the sample. The sample taken for sequencing was naive CD4+ T cells sorted from blood. The cell subset or site label for this specimen denotes: CD45RA+ positively selected. The receptor set was obtained from a man aged 25 to 40 in good health.

This clone showed up just once. The chain links TRBV19 to TRBJ2-7; TRBD2 aligns across 11 bases. This CDR3 has 14 residues. The trim removed 6 bases at V and 6 bases at J, leaving 7 bases unmatched. Germline CDR1 LNHDA, CDR2 SQIVND (reference sequence). The CDR3 spells CASRQIAGGAEQYF. As DNA, the CDR3 is TGTGCCAGTAGACAAATAGCGGGAGGGGCCGAGCAGTACTTC.

The chain uses TRBV19 and TRBJ1-1; tentative D call: TRBD1 (5 bases). V was cut by 1 base and J by 11 bases, with 32 bases left in between. The CDR3 contains 19 residues. Looked up from germline, CDR1 is LNHDA and CDR2 is SQIVND (reference sequence). In DNA form, the CDR3 reads TGTGCCAGTAGTATAGCGGCATATGGCAGGGAGTCATTTCCGCGTGGGGCTTTCTTT. Its translation is CASSIAAYGRESFPRGAFF. The full variable domain, with the rest looked up from reference TRBV19 and TRBJ1-1, is DGGITQSPKYLFRKEGQNVTLSCEQNLNHDAMYWYRQDPGQGLRLIYYSQIVNDFQKGDIAEGYSVSREKKESFPLTVTSAQKNPTAFYLCASSIAAYGRESFPRGAFFGQGTRLTVV.

The V and J genes are TRBV19 and TRBJ1-5; 7 bases align to TRBD1. Germline V CDR1 and CDR2: LNHDA, SQIVND (reference sequence). The length of the CDR3 is 14 residues. Losses at the gene ends were 7 bases for V and 3 bases for J; bases not matched to a gene: 6. DNA for the CDR3: TGTGCCAGTAATGGGGACAGATACAATCAGCCCCAGCATTTT. It encodes CASNGDRYNQPQHF.

V and J are TRBV9 and TRBJ2-3; D is unclear. The CDR3 consists of 12 residues. CDR1 is SGDLS and CDR2 is YYNGEE in the germline V gene. With 3 bases removed from V and 3 bases from J, the gap between germline ends came to 5 bases. The CDR3 sequence is CASSEQTDTQYF. CDR3 coding DNA: TGTGCCAGCAGCGAGCAAACAGATACGCAGTATTTT.

The V and J genes are TRBV9 and TRBJ2-1; tentatively, D is TRBD2 (6 bases). This CDR3 is built from 15 residues. V was trimmed by 2 bases and J by 4 bases, leaving 13 bases between them. Germline CDR1 and CDR2: SGDLS and YYNGEE. The CDR3: CASSVTGDVYNEQFF. The CDR3 region has the DNA TGTGCCAGCAGCGTTACGGGGGACGTTTACAATGAGCAGTTCTTC.

This rearrangement joins TRBV7-2 to TRBJ2-2, with 13 bases identical to TRBD2. Unmatched junction bases numbered 7, after V lost 6 bases and J lost 6 bases. Germline loops: CDR1 SGHTA, CDR2 FQGNSA. The CDR3 runs to 16 residues. DNA for the CDR3: TGTGCCAGCAGACTCATGACTAGCGGGAGGTCCGGGGAGCTGTTTTTT. Translated, it gives CASRLMTSGRSGELFF.

The count of this clone is one. This chain links TRBV21-1 with TRBJ2-6; TRBD2 is the table's D call, not checked against the DNA. TRBV21-1 is a pseudogene segment. This CDR3 comprises 18 residues. This chain's CDR3 is CVRREVAGEKSGANVLTF. The CDR3 DNA reads TGTGTCCGAAGGGAGGTAGCGGGAGAAAAGTCTGGGGCCAACGTCCTGACTTTC.

The chain is built from TRBV6-5 and TRBJ1-5; 8 bases match TRBD1. This CDR3 region has 14 residues. J lost 7 bases, V lost 6 bases, and 8 bases had no gene match. Germline V gene lookup returns CDR1 MNHEY and CDR2 SVGAGI. The DNA of the CDR3 is TGTGCCAGCAGCCAAGACAGGGGATGGCAGCCCCAGCATTTT. This gives the protein CASSQDRGWQPQHF.

The gene calls are TRBV7-8 and TRBJ2-1; D is ambiguous. Trimming took 1 base from V and 1 from J, leaving 5 bases between them. Germline values: CDR1 SGHVS, CDR2 FQNEAQ. The CDR3 length is 14 residues. This CDR3 reads CASSLVGSYNEQFF. CDR3 bases: TGTGCCAGCAGCTTAGTGGGGTCCTACAATGAGCAGTTCTTC.